A selection of T cell receptor beta chains follows, all from one sample in a study of blood T cells in healthy people across ages. TCRdb passed the 5' RACE reads through MiXCR, listing each CDR3 protein once. The sample holds over 1,200,000 distinct CDR3 sequences, 55% to 75% seen once. Sequencing was done on a sample of blood. The origin of the receptors is a man younger than 35 in good health. CDR3s include the opening cysteine and the closing phenylalanine or tryptophan. D genes are given only for firm matches. The size entry is marked missing in some rows and otherwise reads once, few, many or a size class.

v_call: TRBV6-2/TRBV6-3; j_call: TRBJ2-2; clone_size: -; d_call: TRBD2; cdr3_nt: TGTGCCAGCAGTTCGGCTAGCGGGGCCACCGGGGAGCTGTTTTTT; cdr3_aa: CASSSASGATGELFF
v_call: TRBV12-3/TRBV12-4; j_call: TRBJ1-5; clone_size: -; d_call: -; cdr3_nt: TGTGCCAGCTCTCCTGGGGGTTTGCAGCCCCAGCATTTT; cdr3_aa: CASSPGGLQPQHF
v_call: TRBV6-5; j_call: TRBJ2-1; clone_size: -; d_call: TRBD2; cdr3_nt: TGTGCCAGCAGTTACGTAGCGGGGGGAAATGAGCAGTTCTTC; cdr3_aa: CASSYVAGGNEQFF
v_call: TRBV9; j_call: TRBJ1-1; clone_size: once; d_call: -; cdr3_nt: TGTGCCAGCAGCGCGGCTTACAGGGAGAACACTGAAGCTTTCTTT; cdr3_aa: CASSAAYRENTEAFF
v_call: TRBV20-1; j_call: TRBJ1-2; clone_size: -; d_call: -; cdr3_nt: TGCAGTGCTAGAGTAGGGAGATCACCCTATGGCTACACCTTC; cdr3_aa: CSARVGRSPYGYTF
v_call: TRBV27; j_call: TRBJ2-3; clone_size: few; d_call: TRBD1; cdr3_nt: TGTGCCAGCAGTCCGGGACAGGGAGTATGGGATACGCAGTATTTT; cdr3_aa: CASSPGQGVWDTQYF
v_call: TRBV15; j_call: TRBJ1-6; clone_size: -; d_call: TRBD1; cdr3_nt: TGTGCCACCAGCAGAGATGGGACAGAAAATTCACCCCTCCACTTT; cdr3_aa: CATSRDGTENSPLHF
v_call: TRBV14; j_call: TRBJ2-7; clone_size: -; d_call: -; cdr3_nt: TGTGCCAGCAGCCCAGGATACGGAGACTACGAGCAGTACTTC; cdr3_aa: CASSPGYGDYEQYF
v_call: TRBV7-6; j_call: TRBJ1-5; clone_size: -; d_call: -; cdr3_nt: TGTGCCAGCAGCTTAGGTTCGGCTCAGCCCCAGCATTTT; cdr3_aa: CASSLGSAQPQHF
v_call: TRBV7-7; j_call: TRBJ2-2; clone_size: -; d_call: -; cdr3_nt: TGTGCTAGCAGCTTAGCGGCAGTGGGGTCCGGGGAGCTGTTTTTT; cdr3_aa: CASSLAAVGSGELFF
v_call: TRBV13; j_call: TRBJ2-1; clone_size: few; d_call: TRBD2; cdr3_nt: TGTGCCAGCAGCCCGGGGACTAGCGGGATTCCCTACAATGAGCAGTTCTTC; cdr3_aa: CASSPGTSGIPYNEQFF
v_call: TRBV18; j_call: TRBJ2-7; clone_size: few; d_call: TRBD2; cdr3_nt: TGTGCCAGCTCACCCCGACCAGCGGGAGGATACGAGCAGTACTTC; cdr3_aa: CASSPRPAGGYEQYF
v_call: TRBV4-1; j_call: TRBJ2-7; clone_size: -; d_call: TRBD1; cdr3_nt: TGCGCCAGCAGCCTCTTCGGACAGGGTAGTTACGAGCAGTACTTC; cdr3_aa: CASSLFGQGSYEQYF
v_call: TRBV6-1; j_call: TRBJ2-3; clone_size: -; d_call: TRBD1; cdr3_nt: TGTGCCAGCAGTGAAAAAGGGACAGGCCTACAAGATACGCAGTATTTT; cdr3_aa: CASSEKGTGLQDTQYF
v_call: TRBV5-1; j_call: TRBJ2-5; clone_size: -; d_call: TRBD2; cdr3_nt: TGCGCCAGCAGCCCAAGGACTAGCGGGAGATTTGCGGAAGAGACCCAGTACTTC; cdr3_aa: CASSPRTSGRFAEETQYF
v_call: TRBV10-3; j_call: TRBJ1-2; clone_size: few; d_call: TRBD1; cdr3_nt: TGTGCCATCAGTGCTTCACCGGGACAGGGGGCCAATGGCTACACCTTC; cdr3_aa: CAISASPGQGANGYTF
v_call: TRBV29-1; j_call: TRBJ1-2; clone_size: -; d_call: -; cdr3_nt: TGCAGCGGGCCCGGGGGAGACAACTATGGCTACACCTTC; cdr3_aa: CSGPGGDNYGYTF
v_call: TRBV15; j_call: TRBJ2-7; clone_size: -; d_call: -; cdr3_nt: TGTGCCACCAGCACCTCGGGCGAGCAGTACTTC; cdr3_aa: CATSTSGEQYF
v_call: TRBV20-1; j_call: TRBJ2-7; clone_size: -; d_call: -; cdr3_nt: TGCAGTGCTAGAAACGGAAATTCCTACGAGCAGTACTTC; cdr3_aa: CSARNGNSYEQYF
v_call: TRBV3-1; j_call: TRBJ1-1; clone_size: -; d_call: -; cdr3_nt: TGTGCCAGCAGCCAAGACCCAAAGGGGTGGACTGAAGCTTTCTTT; cdr3_aa: CASSQDPKGWTEAFF
v_call: TRBV7-8; j_call: TRBJ2-1; clone_size: -; d_call: TRBD1; cdr3_nt: TGTGCCAGCAGCTCCGGGACAGGCGAGCAGTTCTTC; cdr3_aa: CASSSGTGEQFF
v_call: TRBV20-1; j_call: TRBJ2-1; clone_size: -; d_call: TRBD1; cdr3_nt: TGCAGTGCTCTCACCCTAAACACCCTGAAGGGACAGGCCGACAATGAGCAGTTCTTC; cdr3_aa: CSALTLNTLKGQADNEQFF
v_call: TRBV7-6; j_call: TRBJ1-3; clone_size: -; d_call: -; cdr3_nt: TGTGCCAGCAGCTCAACCCCCGGGCCCCCAGTTCGTGGAAACACCATATATTTT; cdr3_aa: CASSSTPGPPVRGNTIYF
v_call: TRBV20-1; j_call: TRBJ2-2; clone_size: -; d_call: -; cdr3_nt: TGCAGTGCTAGAGGAGGGGCCGGGGAGCTGTTTTTT; cdr3_aa: CSARGGAGELFF
v_call: TRBV6-5; j_call: TRBJ2-7; clone_size: -; d_call: TRBD1; cdr3_nt: TGTGCCAGCAGTCCTTTAGGGACAGACCCCTACGAGCAGTACTTC; cdr3_aa: CASSPLGTDPYEQYF
v_call: TRBV7-9; j_call: TRBJ2-1; clone_size: once; d_call: -; cdr3_nt: TGTGCCAGCAGCTTACATAGCGACCGGGTCGGTGAGCAGTTCTTC; cdr3_aa: CASSLHSDRVGEQFF
v_call: TRBV12-3/TRBV12-4; j_call: TRBJ2-7; clone_size: few; d_call: -; cdr3_nt: TGTGCCAGCAGTTTTGGCGGGCCAAGCTCCTACGAGCAGTACTTC; cdr3_aa: CASSFGGPSSYEQYF
v_call: TRBV20-1; j_call: TRBJ2-5; clone_size: -; d_call: -; cdr3_nt: TGCAGTGCTACCCTGGGGCAAGAGACCCAGTACTTC; cdr3_aa: CSATLGQETQYF
v_call: TRBV4-1; j_call: TRBJ2-1; clone_size: -; d_call: -; cdr3_nt: TGCGCCAGCAGCCCCAGGGTCGGGACTTACAATGAGCAGTTCTTC; cdr3_aa: CASSPRVGTYNEQFF
v_call: TRBV2; j_call: TRBJ2-3; clone_size: -; d_call: -; cdr3_nt: TGTGCCAGAACCAGGACTAACCAAGATACGCAGTATTTT; cdr3_aa: CARTRTNQDTQYF
v_call: TRBV7-9; j_call: TRBJ1-1; clone_size: -; d_call: -; cdr3_nt: TGTGCCAGCAGCTTCGTGGGACGGGGGAACACTGAAGCTTTCTTT; cdr3_aa: CASSFVGRGNTEAFF
v_call: TRBV7-9; j_call: TRBJ1-2; clone_size: -; d_call: TRBD1; cdr3_nt: TGTGCCAGCAGCTTAAGTCCAGGGGGCTTGTACGATGGCTACACCTTC; cdr3_aa: CASSLSPGGLYDGYTF